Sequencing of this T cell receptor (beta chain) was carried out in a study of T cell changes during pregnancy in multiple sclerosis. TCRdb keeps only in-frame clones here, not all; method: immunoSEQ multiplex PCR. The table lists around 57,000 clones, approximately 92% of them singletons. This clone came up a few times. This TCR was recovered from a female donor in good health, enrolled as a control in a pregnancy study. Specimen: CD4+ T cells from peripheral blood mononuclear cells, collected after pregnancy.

The CDR3 loop reads CASSQVGQIYHF. DNA for the CDR3: TGCGCCAGCAGCCAAGTTGGACAGATTTACCACTTT. The chain uses TRBV5-1 and TRBJ1-6; tentative D call: TRBD1 (6 bases). Trimming took 4 bases from V and 18 from J, leaving 17 bases between them. The CDR3 sequence is 12 residues long. The V gene's germline CDR1 is SGHRS and CDR2 YFSETQ.